The 30 T cell receptor beta chains below all came from one sample that was sequenced in a study of shared clonotypes between healthy human individuals. The repertoire was sequenced with immunoSEQ multiplex PCR; TCRdb's copy has only in-frame clones and lacks some. Of about 600,000 clones in the sample, more than 95% were seen once. The naive CD8 population came from CD45RO-negative cells selected for CCR7, without terminally differentiated effector memory CD45RA+ cells. Sequences were obtained from naive CD8+ T cells sorted from blood. These receptors were collected from a man aged 25-45 years in good health.

This chain links TRBV11-2 with TRBJ2-7, with 7 nucleotides matching TRBD1. Germline CDR1 reads SGHAT; CDR2 reads FQNNGV. With 5 bases clipped from V and 4 bases from J, the junction kept 8 bases outside the gene matches. There are 14 residues in the CDR3. CDR3 in amino acids: CASSLGTAKYEQYF. The CDR3 nucleotides are TGTGCCAGCAGCCTTGGGACAGCGAAGTACGAGCAGTACTTC.

J is TRBJ1-1 and V is TRBV9; D is unresolved. The CDR3 runs to 12 residues. Germline V gives CDR1 SGDLS, CDR2 YYNGEE. Trimming took off 0 bases at V and 11 bases at J, with 11 bases between the two ends. Here the CDR3 DNA reads TGTGCCAGCAGCGTAGAAGGTAGAAGGGCTTTCTTT. Translating gives CASSVEGRRAFF.

This rearrangement joins TRBV27 to TRBJ1-4, with D uncertain. Germline CDR1 MNHEY, CDR2 SMNVEV (reference sequence). This CDR3 contains 13 residues. The V and J ends lost 5 bases and 8 bases respectively, with 12 bases between them. CDR3: CASSRGRREKLFF. CDR3 nucleotide sequence: TGTGCCAGCAGTCGTGGGCGGAGGGAAAAACTGTTTTTT.

DNA for the CDR3: TGCGCCAGCAGCCAAATGGGGGGGGAGACCCAGTACTTC. Residues: CASSQMGGETQYF. The genes are TRBV4-1 and TRBJ2-5; 7 bases agree with TRBD2. V was clipped by 2 bases and J by 5 bases; unmatched bases: 2. In germline, CDR1 is MGHRA, CDR2 YSYEKL. The CDR3 length is 13 residues.

The V gene is TRBV29-1, the J gene TRBJ1-1, with D possibly TRBD1 on 5 matching bases. The CDR3 runs 12 residues. Germline values: CDR1 SQVTM, CDR2 ANQGSEA. This CDR3 is CRGGNGFTEAFF. DNA for the CDR3: TGCAGGGGGGGTAATGGGTTTACTGAAGCTTTCTTT.

In nucleotides, the CDR3 is TGTGCCAGCAGCTTAAGTATTTCGGGCGCAGATACGCAGTATTTT. Translating it yields CASSLSISGADTQYF. The chain has TRBV7-3 and TRBJ2-3; D not certain. CDR1 and CDR2 from the germline V gene are SGHTA and FQGTGA. Trimming cost V 1 base and J 4 bases, with 12 bases left between them. The CDR3 extends over 15 amino acids.

V and J are TRBV28 and TRBJ2-1, with 11 bases lining up with TRBD2. With V trimmed by 5 bases and J by 10 bases, 1 base remained unmatched. The CDR3 runs 12 residues. Germline CDR1 MDHEN, CDR2 SYDVKM. As DNA, the CDR3 is TGTGCCAGCAGTCCTAGCGGGAGGGAGCAGTTCTTC. This codes for CASSPSGREQFF.

The chain employs TRBV27 and TRBJ1-4, with 10 bases that match TRBD1. The ends lost 4 bases at V and 6 bases at J; junction bases unmatched: 2. Per the germline V gene, CDR1 is MNHEY and CDR2 is SMNVEV (reference sequence). The length of the CDR3 is 14 residues. DNA for the CDR3: TGTGCCAGCAGTTCCGGGACAGGGGATGAAAAACTGTTTTTT. Its protein is CASSSGTGDEKLFF.

The chain joins TRBV7-6 to TRBJ2-2, with a tentative D call TRBD2 (6 bases). The CDR3 is 16 residues long. Trimming cost V 4 bases and J 1 base, with 13 bases left between them. Germline-derived CDR1 and CDR2 are SGHVS and FNYEAQ. The CDR3 region is CASSSSEGRNTGELFF. The CDR3 DNA follows: TGTGCCAGCAGCTCCTCGGAGGGGAGGAACACCGGGGAGCTGTTTTTT.

The rearrangement joins TRBV27 to TRBJ2-3, with D uncertain. The CDR3 is 14 residues long. Germline loops: CDR1 MNHEY, CDR2 SMNVEV (reference sequence). V shed 5 bases and J shed 2 bases, with 11 bases lying between them. This CDR3 reads CASSPLGLTDTQYF. In DNA form, the CDR3 reads TGTGCCAGCAGTCCACTCGGTCTCACAGATACGCAGTATTTT.

The chain carries TRBV4-2 and TRBJ2-7; TRBD2 matches 9 bases. The CDR3 has 16 amino acids. V dropped 3 bases and J dropped 1; count of bases not matched to a gene: 7. Germline assignment: CDR1 LGHNA and CDR2 YNFKEQ. The CDR3, as DNA: TGTGCCAGCAGCCAGGATAGCGGGAGCCCTTCCTACGAGCAGTACTTC. Translated, it gives CASSQDSGSPSYEQYF.

The gene calls are TRBV28 and TRBJ2-7, with 7 bases identical to TRBD2. The germline V gene encodes CDR1 MDHEN and CDR2 SYDVKM. V gave up 2 bases and J gave up 2 bases; unmatched junction bases: 6. The CDR3 covers 15 residues. CDR3 protein: CASSLSELATYEQYF. The CDR3, as DNA: TGTGCCAGCAGTTTAAGTGAACTAGCGACCTACGAGCAGTACTTC.

The rearrangement links TRBV27 to TRBJ2-7; 11 positions agree with TRBD1. Trimming removed 6 bases from V and 4 bases from J; junction bases left unmatched: 2. Germline CDR1 MNHEY, CDR2 SMNVEV (reference sequence). The CDR3 totals 13 residues. CDR3 sequence: CASRGTGGYEQYF. The CDR3 DNA reads TGTGCCAGCAGAGGGACAGGGGGGTACGAGCAGTACTTC.

This sequence joins TRBV27 and TRBJ2-3; no clear D. Trimming took off 3 bases at V and 3 bases at J, with 7 bases between the two ends. The germline V gene encodes CDR1 MNHEY and CDR2 SMNVEV (reference sequence). The CDR3 contains 13 residues. The CDR3 DNA reads as TGTGCCAGCAGTTTTTTTTTGACAGATACGCAGTATTTT. Protein sequence: CASSFFLTDTQYF.

This clone has a single count. This rearrangement joins TRBV5-4 to TRBJ2-1; 7 bases align to TRBD2. After removal of 3 bases from V and 0 bases from J, the junction contained 3 bases not matched to a gene. This CDR3 spans 15 amino acids. Germline lookup yields CDR1 SGHNT and CDR2 YYREEE (reference sequence). The CDR3 DNA reads as TGTGCCAGCAGCTGGCGGGAGAACTCCTACAATGAGCAGTTCTTC. Translation gives CASSWRENSYNEQFF.

This chain joins TRBV11-3 and TRBJ2-3; TRBD2 matches 7 bases. CDR1 and CDR2 from the germline V gene are SGHNT and YENEEA. This CDR3 region has 15 residues. Germline trimming cut 1 base from V and 1 base from J; bases unmatched to any gene: 2. The CDR3 sequence: CASSLGTSGTDTQYF. The CDR3 DNA sequence: TGTGCCAGCAGCTTAGGAACTAGCGGCACAGATACGCAGTATTTT.

This CDR3 is CASSSNTLSLTSYEQYF. The CDR3 DNA sequence: TGTGCCAGCAGTTCCAATACCCTCTCGCTCACCTCCTACGAGCAGTACTTC. This chain joins TRBV28 and TRBJ2-7; no reliable D call. CDR1 and CDR2 (germline): MDHEN, SYDVKM. This CDR3 spans 17 amino acids. V dropped 4 bases and J dropped 0 bases, with 19 bases sitting between them.

As to this clone: Additional DNA sequences in this sample encode the identical CDR3. The chain couples TRBV5-6 to TRBJ2-1; D unresolved. The germline V and J ends were trimmed by 2 bases and 7 bases, with 4 bases remaining between them. The CDR3 length is 11 residues. Germline CDR1 reads SGHDT; CDR2 reads YYEEEE. CDR3 DNA: TGTGCCAGCAGCTTTGGGAATGAGCAGTTCTTC. Protein sequence: CASSFGNEQFF.

The chain carries TRBV9 and TRBJ2-1; D uncertain. The CDR3 runs 14 residues. Germline V gives CDR1 SGDLS, CDR2 YYNGEE. The germline V and J ends were trimmed by 0 bases and 6 bases, with 10 bases remaining between them. The DNA of the CDR3 is TGTGCCAGCAGCGTAGATGGCGTCGGCAATGAGCAGTTCTTC. Translation gives CASSVDGVGNEQFF.

The J gene is TRBJ2-2, the V gene TRBV7-2; the D is unclear. The V end was cut by 1 base, the J end by 4 bases, with 10 bases between. The germline CDR1 and CDR2 sequences are SGHTA and FQGNSA. This CDR3 contains 15 residues. CDR3: CASSLDPTGTGELFF. The CDR3 nucleotides read TGTGCCAGCAGCTTAGACCCCACGGGCACCGGGGAGCTGTTTTTT.

Only one count was recorded for this clone. J is TRBJ2-4 and V is TRBV7-2, with 12 bases aligning to TRBD2. Germline V gives CDR1 SGHTA, CDR2 FQGNSA. The CDR3 consists of 16 residues. Losses at the gene ends were 5 bases for V and 6 bases for J; bases not matched to a gene: 8. CDR3 residues: CASSTLAGGDANIQYF. In nucleotides, the CDR3 is TGTGCCAGCAGCACGCTAGCGGGAGGGGACGCAAACATTCAGTACTTC.

This chain uses TRBV2 with TRBJ1-5, with 8 nucleotides matching TRBD1. The CDR3 has 14 amino acids. Germline V gives CDR1 SNHLY, CDR2 FYNNEI. V shed 3 bases and J 4 bases; nucleotides not matched to a gene: 2. The CDR3 loop is CASSDRDRNQPQHF. In DNA form, the CDR3 reads TGTGCCAGCAGTGACAGGGACAGGAATCAGCCCCAGCATTTT. Together with reference TRBV2 and TRBJ1-5, the CDR3 gives the full variable domain: EPEVTQTPSHQVTQMGQEVILRCVPISNHLYFYWYRQILGQKVEFLVSFYNNEISEKSEIFDDQFSVERPDGSNFTLKIRSTKLEDSAMYFCASSDRDRNQPQHFGDGTRLSIL.

This sequence joins TRBV7-2 and TRBJ2-7, with no clear D. V shed 2 bases and J shed 6 bases, with 11 bases lying between them. Looked up from germline, CDR1 is SGHTA and CDR2 is FQGNSA. This CDR3 spans 13 amino acids. The CDR3 loop is CASSLIDLGEQYF. The DNA for the CDR3 is TGTGCCAGCAGCTTAATAGACCTCGGCGAGCAGTACTTC.

The J gene is TRBJ1-2, the V gene TRBV6-6, with D unresolved. The germline V and J ends were trimmed by 6 bases and 7 bases, with 6 bases remaining between them. The CDR3 has 10 amino acids. Germline V CDR1 and CDR2: MNHNY, SVGAGI (reference sequence). The CDR3 spells CASRLGGYTF. The CDR3 region has the DNA TGTGCCAGCAGACTGGGTGGCTACACCTTC.

This rearrangement joins TRBV19 to TRBJ2-4; D is undetermined. CDR3 length: 17 amino acids. V was trimmed by 3 bases and J by 0 bases, leaving 15 bases between them. In germline, CDR1 is LNHDA, CDR2 SQIVND (reference sequence). For the CDR3, the DNA is TGTGCCAGTAGTATTAATCCAGTCAGACTAGCCAAAAACATTCAGTACTTC. This gives the protein CASSINPVRLAKNIQYF. Supplemented by reference TRBV19 and TRBJ2-4, the full variable domain reads DGGITQSPKYLFRKEGQNVTLSCEQNLNHDAMYWYRQDPGQGLRLIYYSQIVNDFQKGDIAEGYSVSREKKESFPLTVTSAQKNPTAFYLCASSINPVRLAKNIQYFGAGTRLSVL.

The V gene is TRBV7-3, the J gene TRBJ1-2; 8 nucleotides match TRBD1. The length of the CDR3 is 14 residues. From germline, CDR1 is SGHTA and CDR2 FQGTGA. With V trimmed by 6 bases and J by 5 bases, 8 bases remained unmatched. The CDR3 sequence is CASSPTGGSYGYTF. The CDR3 region has the DNA TGTGCCAGCAGTCCTACAGGGGGTTCGTATGGCTACACCTTC.

In regard to this clone: A read error may account for a junction end that differs from germline. The chain carries TRBV7-7 and TRBJ2-6; D is tentatively TRBD1 or TRBD2 (5 bases each). The CDR3 runs 18 residues. Germline values: CDR1 SSHAT, CDR2 FNYEAQ (reference sequence). The CDR3: CASSPSSGTLSGANVLTF. CDR3 sequence (DNA): TGTGCTAGCAGCCCCTCCTCCGGGACCCTTTCTGGGGCCAACGTCCTGACTTTC.

This chain joins TRBV18 and TRBJ2-7; TRBD2 matches at 12 bases. V gave up 2 bases and J gave up 2 bases; unmatched junction bases: 4. Germline V gives CDR1 KGHSH, CDR2 LQKENI. The CDR3 contains 16 residues. CDR3: CASSPKPSGRAYEQYF. DNA of the CDR3: TGTGCCAGCTCACCAAAGCCTAGCGGGAGGGCCTACGAGCAGTACTTC.

J is TRBJ2-7 and V is TRBV18; the D gene is possibly TRBD2 (6 bases). The germline V gene encodes CDR1 KGHSH and CDR2 LQKENI. V was pared by 3 bases and J by 3 bases, with 9 bases between. This CDR3 region has 13 residues. In DNA, the CDR3 is TGTGCCAGCTCACCCTGGCGGGACTACGAGCAGTACTTC. It specifies CASSPWRDYEQYF.

V gene TRBV7-9 combines with J gene TRBJ2-7, with TRBD1 matching over 7 bases. The germline V gene encodes CDR1 SEHNR and CDR2 FQNEAQ (reference sequence). V shed 4 bases and J 5 bases; nucleotides not matched to a gene: 8. There are 14 residues in the CDR3. CDR3 residues: CASSSTGSVDEQYF. CDR3 bases: TGTGCCAGCAGCTCGACAGGGAGCGTTGACGAGCAGTACTTC.